These T cell receptor beta chains were read from a single sample in a study of response to subunit inactivated influenza vaccine. TCRdb re-analysed the RT-PCR reads in MiXCR, keeping a single row per CDR3 protein. The repertoire holds 630,000 or so distinct CDR3 sequences, with 15% to 19% as singletons. The sample here was PBMCs from blood, taken approximately 12 days after vaccination. The receptor source for this set is a man aged 45-65 years who received an inactivated influenza vaccine. Both conserved end residues are part of each CDR3. D genes are given only for firm matches. Clone size, where shown, is once, few, many, or a class for clones that have expanded.

many	TRBV18	TRBD2	TRBJ2-1	CASSPGLAGASSYNEQFF	TGTGCCAGCTCACCGGGACTAGCGGGGGCCAGCTCCTACAATGAGCAGTTCTTC
.	TRBV5-1	TRBD1	TRBJ2-7	CASSADTGTAYEQYF	TGCGCCAGCAGCGCAGATACCGGGACAGCCTACGAGCAGTACTTC
few	TRBV7-9	.	TRBJ2-1	CASSTFVGASSYNEQFF	TGTGCCAGCAGCACATTTGTCGGGGCGAGCTCCTACAATGAGCAGTTCTTC
many	TRBV12-3/TRBV12-4	.	TRBJ2-7	CASSLDRRLEQYF	TGTGCCAGCAGTTTAGACCGCCGCCTCGAGCAGTACTTC
.	TRBV30	TRBD1	TRBJ2-5	CAWARQGARETQYF	TGTGCCTGGGCCCGGCAGGGGGCGCGGGAGACCCAGTACTTC
.	TRBV20-1	TRBD2	TRBJ2-7	CSARSGLAVPYEQYF	TGCAGTGCTAGATCTGGACTAGCGGTACCCTACGAGCAGTACTTC
few	TRBV9	.	TRBJ1-1	CASSVVSDAEAFF	TGTGCCAGCAGCGTAGTTTCTGACGCTGAAGCTTTCTTT
.	TRBV28	.	TRBJ2-5	CASSLSNPGGVETQYF	TGTGCCAGCAGTTTATCAAACCCGGGGGGCGTTGAGACCCAGTACTTC
few	TRBV7-9	TRBD1	TRBJ1-1	CASSTPGQGAFF	TGTGCCAGCAGTACTCCGGGACAGGGAGCTTTCTTT
.	TRBV7-9	.	TRBJ2-3	CASSPPYMAAVTDTQYF	TGTGCCAGCAGCCCCCCCTACATGGCCGCCGTCACAGATACGCAGTATTTT
few	TRBV5-1	.	TRBJ1-1	CASSLEAGSMNTEAFF	TGCGCCAGCAGCTTGGAGGCAGGGTCCATGAACACTGAAGCTTTCTTT
few	TRBV5-1	.	TRBJ2-5	CASSLDRAGETQYF	TGCGCCAGCAGCTTGGACAGGGCTGGAGAGACCCAGTACTTC
.	TRBV12-3/TRBV12-4	.	TRBJ2-5	CASSMPRETQYF	TGTGCCAGCAGTATGCCCAGGGAGACCCAGTACTTC
few	TRBV29-1	TRBD1	TRBJ2-7	CSVATGTAEQYF	TGCAGCGTTGCTACCGGGACAGCCGAGCAGTACTTC
many	TRBV6-2/TRBV6-3	.	TRBJ2-7	CASSLPTESYEQYF	TGTGCCAGCAGCCTTCCGACAGAATCCTACGAGCAGTACTTC
.	TRBV7-9	.	TRBJ1-1	CASSVGPTNTEAFF	TGTGCCAGCAGCGTGGGACCGACGAACACTGAAGCTTTCTTT
few	TRBV6-1	TRBD2	TRBJ2-1	CASSGTSGSVEQFF	TGTGCCAGCAGTGGGACTAGCGGGAGCGTTGAGCAGTTCTTC
few	TRBV10-3	.	TRBJ2-1	CAISDTGYEQFF	TGTGCCATCAGTGATACAGGGTATGAGCAGTTCTTC
few	TRBV28	.	TRBJ2-7	CASRSLSALSSYEQYF	TGTGCCAGCAGATCCCTGTCCGCGCTTAGCTCCTACGAGCAGTACTTC
.	TRBV7-9	.	TRBJ1-5	CASSMSRGGNQPQHF	TGTGCCAGCAGCATGAGCCGTGGGGGCAATCAGCCCCAGCATTTT
many	TRBV5-1	.	TRBJ1-1	CASSPGVNTEAFF	TGTGCCAGCAGTCCCGGGGTGAACACTGAAGCTTTCTTT
.	TRBV12-3/TRBV12-4	.	TRBJ2-2	CASISIAIWGRANTGELIF	TGTGCCAGCATTTCAATAGCAATCTGGGGCAGGGCAAACACCGGGGAGCTGATTTTT
.	TRBV3-1	.	TRBJ2-3	CASRPRGITDTQYF	TGTGCCAGCAGACCCCGGGGGATCACAGATACGCAGTATTTT
few	TRBV7-6	.	TRBJ2-3	CASSLSSETTDTQYF	TGTGCCAGCAGTCTCAGCTCTGAGACAACAGATACGCAGTATTTT
few	TRBV5-6	.	TRBJ1-5	CASSLAYETHANSNQPQHF	TGTGCCAGCAGCTTGGCCTACGAGACTCATGCGAATAGCAATCAGCCCCAGCATTTT
.	TRBV7-2	.	TRBJ2-1	CASSLLFNEQFF	TGTGCCAGCAGCTTGTTATTCAATGAGCAGTTCTTC
.	TRBV12-3/TRBV12-4	.	TRBJ2-1	CASSYVWPEGEQFF	TGTGCCAGCAGCTACGTTTGGCCCGAGGGTGAGCAGTTCTTC
.	TRBV11-2	TRBD2	TRBJ2-7	CASSLDPAGGREQYF	TGTGCCAGCAGCTTAGATCCAGCGGGGGGGCGAGAGCAGTACTTC
.	TRBV20-1	TRBD1	TRBJ2-5	CSAQPGGVLGTQYF	TGCAGTGCACAGCCAGGGGGCGTCTTAGGAACCCAGTACTTC
.	TRBV27	TRBD1	TRBJ1-2	CASSQPGRGTFYGYTF	TGTGCCAGCAGTCAACCGGGCAGGGGGACGTTCTATGGCTACACCTTC
.	TRBV7-9	TRBD2	TRBJ2-3	CASSYGLAGERQYF	TGTGCCAGCAGCTATGGCTTAGCGGGGGAGCGGCAGTATTTT
few	TRBV5-6	.	TRBJ2-5	CASTKNLQETQYF	TGTGCCAGCACCAAGAACTTACAAGAGACCCAGTACTTC
few	TRBV4-3	.	TRBJ1-4	CASSQDLSPLGPSEKLFF	TGCGCCAGCAGCCAAGATCTTTCCCCATTGGGACCGAGTGAAAAACTGTTTTTT
few	TRBV6-2/TRBV6-3	.	TRBJ2-7	CATQGQAAYEQYF	TGTGCCACCCAAGGGCAGGCCGCCTACGAGCAGTACTTC
.	TRBV20-1	.	TRBJ2-5	CSARDGDPDQETQYF	TGCAGTGCTAGAGATGGAGATCCTGACCAAGAGACCCAGTACTTC
few	TRBV7-2	.	TRBJ2-5	CASSLYGGQETQYF	TGTGCCAGCAGCTTATATGGGGGGCAAGAGACCCAGTACTTC
few	TRBV20-1	TRBD2	TRBJ2-1	CSASLPSGSEQFF	TGCAGTGCTAGCTTGCCTAGCGGGAGTGAGCAGTTCTTC
.	TRBV28	.	TRBJ1-1	CASSRDILGVAFF	TGTGCCAGCAGCCGGGACATCCTAGGGGTGGCTTTCTTT
few	TRBV10-1	.	TRBJ1-1	CASSDGARAFF	TGCGCCAGCAGTGATGGGGCCCGGGCTTTCTTT
few	TRBV7-2	.	TRBJ2-7	CASSLWGAAYF	TGTGCCAGCAGCTTATGGGGTGCCGCGTACTTC
.	TRBV5-8	TRBD1	TRBJ2-7	CASSPPNRGDYEQYF	TGTGCCAGCAGCCCCCCAAACAGGGGAGATTACGAGCAGTACTTC
many	TRBV6-5	.	TRBJ2-1	CASSYPGYGPNEQFF	TGTGCCAGCAGTTACCCCGGATACGGTCCCAATGAGCAGTTCTTC
few	TRBV7-2	.	TRBJ2-1	CASSLSSGLLNEQFF	TGTGCCAGCAGCTTGAGTAGCGGCCTTTTGAATGAGCAGTTCTTC
.	TRBV13	.	TRBJ2-5	CASSLRQSYQETQYF	TGTGCCAGCAGCTTACGACAGTCATACCAAGAGACCCAGTACTTC
many	TRBV2	TRBD1	TRBJ1-3	CASSKTGDSGNTIYF	TGTGCCAGCAGTAAGACAGGGGACTCTGGAAACACCATATATTTT